The following is a T cell receptor (beta chain) sequence with its context. V was clipped by 1 base and J by 6 bases, with 16 bases between them. Germline V CDR1 and CDR2: SGHNT, YENEEA. The CDR3 runs 15 residues. The sample belongs to a study of neoadjuvant anti-PD-1 for oral cavity cancer. Profiling relied on immunoSEQ multiplex PCR, and the TCRdb table lists in-frame clones only, not all of them. Among under 13,000 clones listed, about 50% were seen once. Sample: tumor tissue, taken before nivolumab (anti-PD-1) treatment. The TCR was taken from a person aged 35-80 years with oral cavity squamous cell carcinoma. The V gene is TRBV11-3, the J gene TRBJ2-7, with D uncertain. DNA for the CDR3: TGTGCCAGCAGCTTAGCCCCAAAGGTACCCGGCGAGCAGTACTTC. Residues: CASSLAPKVPGEQYF.